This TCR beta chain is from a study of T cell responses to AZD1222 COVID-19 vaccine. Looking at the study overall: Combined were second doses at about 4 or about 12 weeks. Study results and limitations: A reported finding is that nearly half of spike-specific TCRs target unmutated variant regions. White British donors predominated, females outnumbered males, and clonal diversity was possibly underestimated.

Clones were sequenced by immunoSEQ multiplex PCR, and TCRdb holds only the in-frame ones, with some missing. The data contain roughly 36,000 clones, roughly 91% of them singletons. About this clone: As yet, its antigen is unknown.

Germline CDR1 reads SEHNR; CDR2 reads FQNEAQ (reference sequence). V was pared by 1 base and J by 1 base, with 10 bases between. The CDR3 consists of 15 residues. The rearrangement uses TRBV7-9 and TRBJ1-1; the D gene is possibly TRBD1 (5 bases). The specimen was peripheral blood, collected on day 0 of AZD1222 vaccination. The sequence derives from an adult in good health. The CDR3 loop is CASSLEGRRNTEAFF. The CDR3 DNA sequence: TGTGCCAGCAGCTTAGAGGGGAGAAGGAACACTGAAGCTTTCTTT.